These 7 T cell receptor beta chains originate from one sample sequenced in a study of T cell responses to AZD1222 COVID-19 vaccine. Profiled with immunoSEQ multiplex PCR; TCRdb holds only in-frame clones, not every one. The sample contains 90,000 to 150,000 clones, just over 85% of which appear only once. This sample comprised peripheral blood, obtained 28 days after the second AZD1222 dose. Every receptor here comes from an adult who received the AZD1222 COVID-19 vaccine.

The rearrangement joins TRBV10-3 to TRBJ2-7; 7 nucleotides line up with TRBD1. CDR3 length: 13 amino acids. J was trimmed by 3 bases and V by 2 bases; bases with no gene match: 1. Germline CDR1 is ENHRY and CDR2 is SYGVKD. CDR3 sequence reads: CAISERDSYEQYF. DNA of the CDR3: TGTGCCATCAGTGAGAGGGACAGCTACGAGCAGTACTTC.

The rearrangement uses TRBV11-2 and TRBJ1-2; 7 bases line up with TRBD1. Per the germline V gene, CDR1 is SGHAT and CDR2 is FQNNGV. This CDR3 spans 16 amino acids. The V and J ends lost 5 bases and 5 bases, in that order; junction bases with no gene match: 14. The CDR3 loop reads CASSLTGKGARYGYTF. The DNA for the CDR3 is TGTGCCAGCAGCCTAACTGGAAAGGGGGCGCGGTATGGCTACACCTTC.

CDR3 in DNA: TGTGCCAGCAGTGTGGGGACAACGAACACTGAAGCTTTCTTT. Its translation: CASSVGTTNTEAFF. The V and J genes are TRBV27 and TRBJ1-1; tentatively, D is TRBD1 (6 bases). Germline loops: CDR1 MNHEY, CDR2 SMNVEV (reference sequence). The CDR3 has 14 residues. Deletions cut 5 bases from V and 1 base from J, with 11 bases between.

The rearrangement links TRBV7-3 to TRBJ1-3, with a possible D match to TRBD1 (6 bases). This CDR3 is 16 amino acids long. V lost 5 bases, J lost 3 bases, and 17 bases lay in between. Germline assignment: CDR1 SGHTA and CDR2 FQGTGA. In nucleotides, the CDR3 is TGTGCCAGCAGCCCCTCCCCCGGGGGCGGTGGAAACACCATATATTTT. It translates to CASSPSPGGGGNTIYF.

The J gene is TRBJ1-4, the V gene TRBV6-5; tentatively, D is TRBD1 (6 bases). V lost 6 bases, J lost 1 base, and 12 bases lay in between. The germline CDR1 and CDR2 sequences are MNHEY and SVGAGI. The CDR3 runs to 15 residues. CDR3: CASRDSPGTNEKLFF. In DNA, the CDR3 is TGTGCCAGCAGGGACAGCCCGGGAACTAATGAAAAACTGTTTTTT.

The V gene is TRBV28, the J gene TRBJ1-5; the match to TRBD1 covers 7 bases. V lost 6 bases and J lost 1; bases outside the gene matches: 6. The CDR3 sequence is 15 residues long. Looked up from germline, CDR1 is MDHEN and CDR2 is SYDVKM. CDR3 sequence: CASRPTGVSNQPQHF. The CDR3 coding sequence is TGTGCCAGCAGGCCCACAGGGGTCAGCAATCAGCCCCAGCATTTT.

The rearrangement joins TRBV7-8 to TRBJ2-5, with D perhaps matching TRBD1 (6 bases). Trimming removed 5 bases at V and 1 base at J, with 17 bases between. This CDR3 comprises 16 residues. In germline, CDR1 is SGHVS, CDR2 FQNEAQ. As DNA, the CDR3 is TGTGCCAGCAGCGCGAATCCGCAGGGGTTCCAAGAGACCCAGTACTTC. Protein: CASSANPQGFQETQYF.